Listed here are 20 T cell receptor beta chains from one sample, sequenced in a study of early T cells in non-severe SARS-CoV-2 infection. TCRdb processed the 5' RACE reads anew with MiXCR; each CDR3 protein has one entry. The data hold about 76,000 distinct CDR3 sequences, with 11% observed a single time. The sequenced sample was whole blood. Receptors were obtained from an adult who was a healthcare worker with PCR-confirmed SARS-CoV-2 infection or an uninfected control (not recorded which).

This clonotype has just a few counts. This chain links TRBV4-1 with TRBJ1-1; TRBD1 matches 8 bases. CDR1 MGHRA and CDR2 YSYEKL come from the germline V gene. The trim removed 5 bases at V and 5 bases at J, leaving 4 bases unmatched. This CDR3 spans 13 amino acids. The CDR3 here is CASSEQGGTEAFF. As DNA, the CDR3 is TGCGCCAGCAGCGAACAGGGGGGTACTGAAGCTTTCTTT.

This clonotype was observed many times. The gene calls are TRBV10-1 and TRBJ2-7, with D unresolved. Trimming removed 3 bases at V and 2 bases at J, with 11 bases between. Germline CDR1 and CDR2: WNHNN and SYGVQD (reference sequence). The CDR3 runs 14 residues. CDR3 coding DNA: TGCGCCAGCAGTGAACGCAGACCAGCCTACGAGCAGTACTTC. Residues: CASSERRPAYEQYF.

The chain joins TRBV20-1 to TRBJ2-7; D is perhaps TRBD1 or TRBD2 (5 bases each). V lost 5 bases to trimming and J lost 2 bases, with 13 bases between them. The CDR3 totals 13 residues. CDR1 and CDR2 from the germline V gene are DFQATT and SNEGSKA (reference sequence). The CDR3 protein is CSASRDGTYEQYF. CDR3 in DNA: TGCAGTGCTTCTCGGGACGGAACCTACGAGCAGTACTTC.

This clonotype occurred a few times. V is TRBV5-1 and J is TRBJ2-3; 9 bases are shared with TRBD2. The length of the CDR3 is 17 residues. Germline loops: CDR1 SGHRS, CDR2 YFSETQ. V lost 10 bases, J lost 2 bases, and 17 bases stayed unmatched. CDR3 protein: CAEAPEKRGALTDTQYF. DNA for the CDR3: TGCGCCGAGGCCCCTGAGAAGCGGGGGGCTCTCACAGATACGCAGTATTTT.

CDR3 loop: CASMGIGEAFF. CDR3 coding DNA: TGTGCCAGCATGGGGATAGGTGAAGCTTTCTTT. The rearrangement links TRBV6-6 to TRBJ1-1; D is unclear. Germline V gene lookup returns CDR1 MNHNY and CDR2 SVGAGI (reference sequence). CDR3 size: 11 residues. The V end lost 7 bases, the J end lost 7 bases, and 10 bases lay between the germline ends.

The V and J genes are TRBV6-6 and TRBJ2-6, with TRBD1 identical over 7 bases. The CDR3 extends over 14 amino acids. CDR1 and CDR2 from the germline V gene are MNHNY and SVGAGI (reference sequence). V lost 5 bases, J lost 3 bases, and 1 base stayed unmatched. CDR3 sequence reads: CASSTGDGANVLTF. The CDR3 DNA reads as TGTGCCAGCAGTACAGGGGATGGGGCCAACGTCCTGACTTTC.

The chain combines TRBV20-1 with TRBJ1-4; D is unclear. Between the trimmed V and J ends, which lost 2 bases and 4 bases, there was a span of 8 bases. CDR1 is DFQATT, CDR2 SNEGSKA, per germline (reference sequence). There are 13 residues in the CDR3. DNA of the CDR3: TGCAGTGCTAGACACGGGGTTAATGAAAAACTGTTTTTT. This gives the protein CSARHGVNEKLFF.

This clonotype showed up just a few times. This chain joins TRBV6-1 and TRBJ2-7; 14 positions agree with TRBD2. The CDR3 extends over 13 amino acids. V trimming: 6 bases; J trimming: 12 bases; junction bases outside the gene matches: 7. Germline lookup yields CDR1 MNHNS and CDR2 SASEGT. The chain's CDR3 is CASRGLAGDPGYF. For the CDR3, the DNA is TGTGCCAGCAGGGGACTAGCGGGGGACCCCGGGTACTTC.

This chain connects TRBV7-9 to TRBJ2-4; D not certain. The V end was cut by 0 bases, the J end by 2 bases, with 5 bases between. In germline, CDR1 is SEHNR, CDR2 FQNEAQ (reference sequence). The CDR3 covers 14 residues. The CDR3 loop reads CASSLAGSKNIQYF. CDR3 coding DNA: TGTGCCAGCAGCTTAGCAGGGTCCAAAAACATTCAGTACTTC.

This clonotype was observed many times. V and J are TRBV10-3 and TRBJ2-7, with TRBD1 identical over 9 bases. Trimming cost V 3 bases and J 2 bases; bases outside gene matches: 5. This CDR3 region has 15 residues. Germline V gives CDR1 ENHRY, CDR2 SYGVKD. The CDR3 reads CAISDPDRGPYEQYF. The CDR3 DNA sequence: TGTGCCATCAGTGATCCGGACAGGGGACCCTACGAGCAGTACTTC.

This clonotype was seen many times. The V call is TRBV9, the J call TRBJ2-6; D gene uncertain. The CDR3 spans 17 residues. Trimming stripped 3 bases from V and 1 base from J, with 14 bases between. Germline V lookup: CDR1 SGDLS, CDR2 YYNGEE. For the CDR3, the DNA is TGTGCCAGCAGCGAGACCTTGACATTGTCTGGGGCCAACGTCCTGACTTTC. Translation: CASSETLTLSGANVLTF.

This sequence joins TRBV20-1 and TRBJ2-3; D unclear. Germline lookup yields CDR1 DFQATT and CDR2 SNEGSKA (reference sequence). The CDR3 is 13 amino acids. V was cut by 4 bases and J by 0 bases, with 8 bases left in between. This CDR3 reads CSAIQPSTDTQYF. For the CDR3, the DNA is TGCAGTGCTATCCAACCTAGCACAGATACGCAGTATTTT.

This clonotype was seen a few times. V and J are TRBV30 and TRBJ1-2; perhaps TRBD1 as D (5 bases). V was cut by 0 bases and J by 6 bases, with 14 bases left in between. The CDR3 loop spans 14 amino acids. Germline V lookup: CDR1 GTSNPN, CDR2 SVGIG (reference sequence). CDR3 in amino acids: CAWSVLAGRDGYTF. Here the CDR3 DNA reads TGTGCCTGGAGTGTACTTGCAGGGCGGGATGGCTACACCTTC. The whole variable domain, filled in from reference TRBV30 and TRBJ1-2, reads SQTIHQWPATLVQPVGSPLSLECTVEGTSNPNLYWYRQAAGRGLQLLFYSVGIGQISSEVPQNLSASRPQDRQFILSSKKLLLSDSGFYLCAWSVLAGRDGYTFGSGTRLTVV.

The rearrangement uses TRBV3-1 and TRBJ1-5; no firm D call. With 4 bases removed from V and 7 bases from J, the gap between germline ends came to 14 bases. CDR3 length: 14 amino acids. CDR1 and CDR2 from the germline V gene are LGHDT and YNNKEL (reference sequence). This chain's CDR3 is CASSPEGGRQPQHF. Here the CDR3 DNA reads TGTGCCAGCAGCCCCGAGGGAGGGAGGCAGCCCCAGCATTTT.

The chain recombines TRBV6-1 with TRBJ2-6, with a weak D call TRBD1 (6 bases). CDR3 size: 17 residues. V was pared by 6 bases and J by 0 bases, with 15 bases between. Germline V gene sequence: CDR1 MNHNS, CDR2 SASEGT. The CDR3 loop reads CASRPRTAYSGANVLTF. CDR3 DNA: TGTGCCAGCAGACCACGGACAGCGTACTCTGGGGCCAACGTCCTGACTTTC.

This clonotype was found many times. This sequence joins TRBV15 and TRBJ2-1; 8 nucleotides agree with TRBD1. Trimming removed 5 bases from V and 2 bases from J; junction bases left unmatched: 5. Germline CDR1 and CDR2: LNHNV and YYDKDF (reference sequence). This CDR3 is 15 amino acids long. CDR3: CATSGQGNTYNEQFF. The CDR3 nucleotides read TGTGCCACCAGCGGACAGGGAAATACCTACAATGAGCAGTTCTTC. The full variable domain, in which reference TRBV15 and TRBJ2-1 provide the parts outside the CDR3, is DAMVIQNPRYQVTQFGKPVTLSCSQTLNHNVMYWYQQKSSQAPKLLFHYYDKDFNNEADTPDNFQSRRPNTSFCFLDIRSPGLGDTAMYLCATSGQGNTYNEQFFGPGTRLTVL.

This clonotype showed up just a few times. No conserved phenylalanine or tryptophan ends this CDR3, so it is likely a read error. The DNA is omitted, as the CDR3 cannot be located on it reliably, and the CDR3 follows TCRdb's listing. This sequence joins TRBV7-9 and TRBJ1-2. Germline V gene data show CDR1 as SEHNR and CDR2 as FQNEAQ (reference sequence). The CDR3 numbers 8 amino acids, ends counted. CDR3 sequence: CASSSGSL.

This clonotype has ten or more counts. The CDR3 DNA reads as TGTGCCAGCTCACCCCGGACAGGGAGGGACACTGAAGCTTTCTTT. Translating it yields CASSPRTGRDTEAFF. The chain combines TRBV18 with TRBJ1-1, with TRBD1 identical over 8 bases. Germline values: CDR1 KGHSH, CDR2 LQKENI. Trimming cost V 3 bases and J 3 bases; bases outside gene matches: 6. This CDR3 spans 15 amino acids.

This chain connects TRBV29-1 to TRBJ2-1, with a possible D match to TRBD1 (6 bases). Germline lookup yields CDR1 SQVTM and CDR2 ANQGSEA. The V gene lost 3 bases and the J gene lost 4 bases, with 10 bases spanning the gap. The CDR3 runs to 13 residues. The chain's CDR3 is CSVEDSDYNEQFF. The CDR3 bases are TGCAGCGTTGAGGACAGTGATTACAATGAGCAGTTCTTC.

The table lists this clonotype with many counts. The DNA for the CDR3 is TGCAGCGTTGGGACAAGGGGGTTAAGTGAGCAGTTCTTC. Protein product: CSVGTRGLSEQFF. The genes are TRBV29-1 and TRBJ2-1; weak D call: TRBD1 (6 bases). This CDR3 is built from 13 residues. Between the trimmed V and J ends, which lost 4 bases and 9 bases, there was a span of 16 bases. CDR1 SQVTM and CDR2 ANQGSEA come from the germline V gene.